Detailed here is one TCR beta chain. Its antigen remains unknown. This entry is derived from a study of T cell repertoires in cytomegalovirus infection. Study overall: Use of recently identified HLA-C-restricted and well-studied HLA-B-restricted CMV epitopes was part of the study. Both CMV infection and a matching HLA type were indicated by public TCR beta signatures. Study findings and constraints: Predominance within the ex vivo response was attributable to HLA-C-restricted CMV-specific TCR beta clonotypes.

Each CDR3 protein is one row after TCRdb ran MiXCR on the reads. The data contain more than 250,000 distinct CDR3 sequences, roughly 25% of them singletons. V gave up 7 bases and J gave up 5 bases, with 15 bases separating them. The CDR3 covers 14 residues. The genes are TRBV12-3 or TRBV12-4 and TRBJ2-1; D may be TRBD2 (6 bases). The sequencing used cultured PBMCs, collected from culture after CMV antigen stimulation. This TCR was recovered from a human donor in good health (CMV status not recorded). Some clones in this sample may be carry-over from other donors' samples. CDR3 in DNA: TGTGCCAGCACCTTCGGGAGTTGGAACAATGAGCAGTTCTTC. Translating it yields CASTFGSWNNEQFF.